This T cell receptor (beta chain) was obtained from a study of human T cells and chemical hapten exposure. TCRdb reanalysed the RACE reads using MiXCR and keeps one entry per CDR3 protein. Among approximately 80,000 distinct CDR3 sequences listed, 7.5% to 9% were seen once. This clonotype was observed once. This CDR3 has 13 amino acids. Per germline, CDR1 KGHSH and CDR2 LQKENI. V was trimmed by 3 bases and J by 5 bases, leaving 10 bases between them. Time point described: patch test 1, 2 weeks after DPC sensitization. The treatment was: therapeutic diphenylcyclopropenone sensitization with weekly scalp DPC.

The chain is built from TRBV18 and TRBJ2-5; maybe TRBD1 (5 bases). The TCR comes from a woman aged 25 to 39 with alopecia areata. Some clones in this sample may be carry-over from other donors' samples. The material was whole blood, obtained in connection with sensitization to the hapten diphenylcyclopropenone (DPC). The CDR3 sequence is CASSPQGGETQYF. The DNA of the CDR3 is TGTGCCAGCTCACCCCAGGGTGGGGAGACCCAGTACTTC.